The text below deals with one TCR beta chain. The sample belongs to a study of cytomegalovirus exposure and HLA in healthy donors. This CDR3 is 15 amino acids long. The germline CDR1 and CDR2 sequences are MNHEY and SVGAGI. The V end lost 7 bases, the J end lost 1 base, and 16 bases lay between the germline ends. PCR used 60 Vbeta primers and 13 Jbeta primers. Sequencing was performed with immunoSEQ multiplex PCR; in TCRdb, only in-frame clones are kept and a portion is missing. In the table there are about 160,000 clones, about 72% of which are singletons. The sequence was collected from a man in his sixties in good health and CMV-seronegative. Sequenced input: PBMCs. The chain couples TRBV6-5 to TRBJ2-5, with D unclear. The CDR3 is CASTRAGWSQETQYF. The CDR3 DNA is TGTGCCAGCACCAGAGCAGGATGGTCCCAAGAGACCCAGTACTTC.